Detailed here is one T cell receptor (beta chain). Its matching antigen is unknown. It was CD45RO-negative cells, positively selected for CCR7, that made up naive CD8 cells, with terminally differentiated effector memory CD45RA+ cells excluded. This record belongs to a study of shared clonotypes between healthy human individuals. Findings of the study overall: Non-shared clonotypes had lower generation probabilities than clonotypes shared by all four sorted-subset donors. The diversity represented, both genetic and in exposure history, was limited by few donors. Sequencing depth was a factor that was expected to affect clonotype sharing among donors.

The assay ran at deep level. Some clones are missing from TCRdb's copy, which holds only in-frame ones; the method was immunoSEQ multiplex PCR. This sample carries approximately 2,000,000 clones, about 94% of them seen once, and the ten largest clones take more than 1.5%. V gave up 4 bases and J gave up 9 bases, with 25 bases separating them. The CDR3 is made up of 16 amino acids. Germline CDR1 reads SGHRS; CDR2 reads YFSETQ. The chain uses TRBV5-1 and TRBJ1-2; D gene ambiguous. The clonotype comes from a young man in good health. Some clones in this sample may be carry-over from other donors' samples. The sample taken for sequencing was naive CD8+ T cells from PBMCs. The chain's CDR3 is CASSPDYPMTDESYTF. In DNA, the CDR3 is TGCGCCAGCAGCCCCGATTATCCGATGACCGATGAGAGCTACACCTTC.